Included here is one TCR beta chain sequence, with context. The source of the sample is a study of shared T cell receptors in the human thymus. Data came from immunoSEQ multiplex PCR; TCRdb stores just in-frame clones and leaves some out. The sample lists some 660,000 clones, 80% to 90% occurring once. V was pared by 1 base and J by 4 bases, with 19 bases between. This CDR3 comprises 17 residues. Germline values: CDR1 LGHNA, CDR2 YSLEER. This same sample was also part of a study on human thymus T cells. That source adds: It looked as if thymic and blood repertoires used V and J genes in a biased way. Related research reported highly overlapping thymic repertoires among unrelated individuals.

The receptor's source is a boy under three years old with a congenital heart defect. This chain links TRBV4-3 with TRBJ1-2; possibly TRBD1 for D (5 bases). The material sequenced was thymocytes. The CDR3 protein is CASSQASSVGRAYGYTF. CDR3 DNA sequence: TGCGCCAGCAGCCAAGCCTCGTCCGTCGGCAGGGCCTATGGCTACACCTTC.